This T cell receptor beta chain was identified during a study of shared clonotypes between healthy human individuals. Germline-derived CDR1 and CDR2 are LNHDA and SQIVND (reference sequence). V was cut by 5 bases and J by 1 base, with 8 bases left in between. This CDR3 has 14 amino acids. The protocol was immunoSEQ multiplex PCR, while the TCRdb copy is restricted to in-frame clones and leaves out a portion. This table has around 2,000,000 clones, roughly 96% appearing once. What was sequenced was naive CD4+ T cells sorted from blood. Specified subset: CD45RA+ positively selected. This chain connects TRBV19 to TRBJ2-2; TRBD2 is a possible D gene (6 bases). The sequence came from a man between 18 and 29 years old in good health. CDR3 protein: CASSLEGNTGELFF. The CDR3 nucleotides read TGTGCCAGTAGTTTGGAGGGGAACACCGGGGAGCTGTTTTTT.